Listed here is a single T cell receptor beta chain. Enrollment of patients from Seattle took place during active infection, with longitudinal follow-up. The data are from a study of blood T cell repertoires in COVID-19. Turning to the study itself: The origin of the acute and convalescent COVID-19 samples was the United States, Italy and Spain. PBMCs, B-cell-depleted T cells, or T cells provided the cDNA or gDNA that made up the material.

Per the original methods: How many nucleated cells were present was estimated from reference gene primer amplification. Sequencing was performed with immunoSEQ multiplex PCR; in TCRdb, only in-frame clones are kept and a portion is missing. The V and J calls and clone size were taken over from that table, and D and trimming were inferred from the DNA. Here the sample spans roughly 440,000 clones, approximately 89% being singletons. The TCR sequence derives from a woman between 50 and 59 years old with COVID-19, enrolled during active disease. Sequencing used peripheral blood.

The CDR3 spells CASSPRTGLANSPLHF. The CDR3, as DNA: TGCGCCAGCAGCCCTCGGACAGGCCTGGCGAATTCACCCCTCCACTTT. This chain uses TRBV5-1 with TRBJ1-6; 7 bases are a match to TRBD1. Germline V gives CDR1 SGHRS, CDR2 YFSETQ. The V segment lost 4 bases and the J segment 7 bases; nucleotides outside the gene matches: 11. The CDR3 totals 16 residues.